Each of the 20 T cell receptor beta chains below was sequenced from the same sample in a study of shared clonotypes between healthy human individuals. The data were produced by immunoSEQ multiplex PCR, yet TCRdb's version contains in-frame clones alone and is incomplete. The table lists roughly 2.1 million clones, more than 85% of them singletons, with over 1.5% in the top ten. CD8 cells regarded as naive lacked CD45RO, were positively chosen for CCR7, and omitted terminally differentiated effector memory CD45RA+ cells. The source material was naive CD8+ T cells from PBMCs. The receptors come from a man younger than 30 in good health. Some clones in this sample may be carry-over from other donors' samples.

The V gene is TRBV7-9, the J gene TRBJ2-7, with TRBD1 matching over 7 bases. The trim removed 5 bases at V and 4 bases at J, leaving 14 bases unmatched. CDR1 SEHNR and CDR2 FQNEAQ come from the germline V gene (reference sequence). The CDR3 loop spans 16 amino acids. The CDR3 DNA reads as TGTGCCAGCAGCCCTCTCCTGGGGGACAGAGTTTACGAGCAGTACTTC. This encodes CASSPLLGDRVYEQYF. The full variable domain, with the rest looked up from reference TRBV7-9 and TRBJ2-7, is DTGVSQNPRHKITKRGQNVTFRCDPISEHNRLYWYRQTLGQGPEFLTYFQNEAQLEKSRLLSDRFSAERPKGSFSTLEIQRTEQGDSAMYLCASSPLLGDRVYEQYFGPGTRLTVT.

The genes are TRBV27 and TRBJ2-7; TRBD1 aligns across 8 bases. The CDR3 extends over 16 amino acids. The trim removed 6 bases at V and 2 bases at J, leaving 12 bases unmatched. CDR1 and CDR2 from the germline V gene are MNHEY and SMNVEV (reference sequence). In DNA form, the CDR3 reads TGTGCCAGCAGAGTGAGCGGAACAGGGGGGACCTACGAGCAGTACTTC. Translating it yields CASRVSGTGGTYEQYF.

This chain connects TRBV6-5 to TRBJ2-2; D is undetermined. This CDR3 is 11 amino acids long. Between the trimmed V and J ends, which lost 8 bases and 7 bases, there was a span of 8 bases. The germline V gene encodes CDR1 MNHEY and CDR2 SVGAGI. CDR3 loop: CASGSVGELFF. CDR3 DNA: TGTGCCAGCGGTTCGGTCGGGGAGCTGTTTTTT.

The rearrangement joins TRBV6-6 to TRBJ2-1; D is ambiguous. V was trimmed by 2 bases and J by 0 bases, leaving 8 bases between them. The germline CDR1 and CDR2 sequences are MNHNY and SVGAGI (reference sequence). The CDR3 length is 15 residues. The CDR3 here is CASSYPGSSYNEQFF. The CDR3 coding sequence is TGTGCCAGCAGTTACCCGGGTAGCTCCTACAATGAGCAGTTCTTC.

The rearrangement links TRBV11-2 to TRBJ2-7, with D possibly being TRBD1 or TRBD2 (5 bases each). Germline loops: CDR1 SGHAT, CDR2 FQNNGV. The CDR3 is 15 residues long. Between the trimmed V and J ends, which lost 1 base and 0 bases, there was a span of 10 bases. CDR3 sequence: CASSLGMGVSYEQYF. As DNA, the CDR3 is TGTGCCAGCAGCTTAGGGATGGGGGTCTCCTACGAGCAGTACTTC.

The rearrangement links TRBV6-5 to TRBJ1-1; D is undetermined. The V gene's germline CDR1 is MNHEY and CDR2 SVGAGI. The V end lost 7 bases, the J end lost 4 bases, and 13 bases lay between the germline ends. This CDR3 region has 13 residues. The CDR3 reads CASNTVKRTEAFF. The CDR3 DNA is TGTGCCAGCAACACCGTGAAGCGCACTGAAGCTTTCTTT.

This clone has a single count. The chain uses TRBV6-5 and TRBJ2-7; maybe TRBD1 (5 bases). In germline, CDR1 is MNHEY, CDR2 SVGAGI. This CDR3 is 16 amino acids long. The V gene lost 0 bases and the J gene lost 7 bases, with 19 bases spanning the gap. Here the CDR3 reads CASSYSAGMRVAEQYF. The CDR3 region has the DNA TGTGCCAGCAGTTACTCTGCAGGGATGCGAGTTGCTGAGCAGTACTTC.

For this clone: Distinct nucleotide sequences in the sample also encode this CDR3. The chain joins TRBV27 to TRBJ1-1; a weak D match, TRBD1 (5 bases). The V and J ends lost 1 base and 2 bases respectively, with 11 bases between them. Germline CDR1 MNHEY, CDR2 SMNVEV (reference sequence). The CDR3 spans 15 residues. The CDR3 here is CASSLWGGLNTEAFF. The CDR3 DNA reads TGTGCCAGCAGTTTATGGGGGGGATTAAACACTGAAGCTTTCTTT.

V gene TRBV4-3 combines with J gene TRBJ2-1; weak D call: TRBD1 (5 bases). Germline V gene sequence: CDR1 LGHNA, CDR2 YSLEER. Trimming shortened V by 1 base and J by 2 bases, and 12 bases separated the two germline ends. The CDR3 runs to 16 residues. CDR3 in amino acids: CASSQGYRGAYNEQFF. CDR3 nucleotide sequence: TGCGCCAGCAGCCAAGGATATAGGGGTGCCTACAATGAGCAGTTCTTC.

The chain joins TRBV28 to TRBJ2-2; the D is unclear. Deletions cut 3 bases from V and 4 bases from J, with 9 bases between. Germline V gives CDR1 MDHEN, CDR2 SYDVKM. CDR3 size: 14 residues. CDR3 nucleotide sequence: TGTGCCAGCAGTTTTAACTACTTCACCGGGGAGCTGTTTTTT. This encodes CASSFNYFTGELFF.

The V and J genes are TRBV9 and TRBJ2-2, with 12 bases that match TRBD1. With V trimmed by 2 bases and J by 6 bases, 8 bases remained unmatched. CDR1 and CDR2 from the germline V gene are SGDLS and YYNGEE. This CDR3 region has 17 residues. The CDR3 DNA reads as TGTGCCAGCAGCGTTCGAGGGACAGGGGGCGCGGCCGGGGAGCTGTTTTTT. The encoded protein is CASSVRGTGGAAGELFF.

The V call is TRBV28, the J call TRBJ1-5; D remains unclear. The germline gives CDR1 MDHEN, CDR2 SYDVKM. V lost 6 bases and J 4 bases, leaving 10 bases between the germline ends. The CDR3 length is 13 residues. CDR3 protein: CASRPGPNQPQHF. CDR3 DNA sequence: TGTGCCAGCAGGCCAGGCCCAAATCAGCCCCAGCATTTT.

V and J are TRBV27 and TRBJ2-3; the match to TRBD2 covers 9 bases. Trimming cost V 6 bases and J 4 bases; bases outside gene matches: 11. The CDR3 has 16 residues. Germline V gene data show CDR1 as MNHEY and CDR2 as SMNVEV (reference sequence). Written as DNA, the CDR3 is TGTGCCAGCAGCAACAGACCGGGACTAGCTGCAGATACGCAGTATTTT. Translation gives CASSNRPGLAADTQYF.

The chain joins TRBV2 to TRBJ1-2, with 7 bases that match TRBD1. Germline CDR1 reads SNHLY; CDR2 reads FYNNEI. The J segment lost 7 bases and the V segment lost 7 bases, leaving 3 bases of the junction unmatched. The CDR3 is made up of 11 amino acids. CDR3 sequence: CASIGGSGYTF. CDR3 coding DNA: TGTGCCAGCATAGGGGGCAGTGGCTACACCTTC.

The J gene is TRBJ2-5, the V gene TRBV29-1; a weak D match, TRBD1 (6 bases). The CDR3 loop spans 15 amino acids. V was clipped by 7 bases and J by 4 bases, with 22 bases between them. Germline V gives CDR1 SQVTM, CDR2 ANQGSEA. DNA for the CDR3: TGCAGCGGCGGCCCTGACAGGTGGGGACGAGAGACCCAGTACTTC. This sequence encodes CSGGPDRWGRETQYF.

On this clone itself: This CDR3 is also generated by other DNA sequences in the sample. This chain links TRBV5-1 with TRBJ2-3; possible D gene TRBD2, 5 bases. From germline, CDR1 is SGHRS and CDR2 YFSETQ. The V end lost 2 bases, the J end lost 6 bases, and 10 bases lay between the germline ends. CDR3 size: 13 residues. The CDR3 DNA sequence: TGCGCCAGCAGCTTTGGAGGTGGCGATACGCAGTATTTT. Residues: CASSFGGGDTQYF. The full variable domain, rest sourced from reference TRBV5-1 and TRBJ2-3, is KAGVTQTPRYLIKTRGQQVTLSCSPISGHRSVSWYQQTPGQGLQFLFEYFSETQRNKGNFPGRFSGRQFSNSRSEMNVSTLELGDSALYLCASSFGGGDTQYFGPGTRLTVL.

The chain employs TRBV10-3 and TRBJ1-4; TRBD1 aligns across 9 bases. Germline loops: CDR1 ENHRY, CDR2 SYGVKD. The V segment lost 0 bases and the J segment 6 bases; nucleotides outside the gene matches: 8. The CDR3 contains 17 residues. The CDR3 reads CAISESKLGTGYEKLFF. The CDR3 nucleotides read TGTGCCATCAGTGAGTCGAAATTAGGGACAGGGTATGAAAAACTGTTTTTT.

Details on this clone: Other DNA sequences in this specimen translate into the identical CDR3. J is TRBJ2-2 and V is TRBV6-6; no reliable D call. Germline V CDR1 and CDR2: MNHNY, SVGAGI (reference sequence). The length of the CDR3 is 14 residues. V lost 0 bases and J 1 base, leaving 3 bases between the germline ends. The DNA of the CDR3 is TGTGCCAGCAGTTACTCGGGGAACACCGGGGAGCTGTTTTTT. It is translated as CASSYSGNTGELFF.

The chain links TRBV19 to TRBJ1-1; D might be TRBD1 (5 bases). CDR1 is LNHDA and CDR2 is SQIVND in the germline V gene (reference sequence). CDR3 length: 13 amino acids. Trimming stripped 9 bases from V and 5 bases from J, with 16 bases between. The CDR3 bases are TGTGCCAGCATCTGGAGTGGGGGTACTGAAGCTTTCTTT. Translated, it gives CASIWSGGTEAFF. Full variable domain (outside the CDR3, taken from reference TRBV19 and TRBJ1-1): DGGITQSPKYLFRKEGQNVTLSCEQNLNHDAMYWYRQDPGQGLRLIYYSQIVNDFQKGDIAEGYSVSREKKESFPLTVTSAQKNPTAFYLCASIWSGGTEAFFGQGTRLTVV.

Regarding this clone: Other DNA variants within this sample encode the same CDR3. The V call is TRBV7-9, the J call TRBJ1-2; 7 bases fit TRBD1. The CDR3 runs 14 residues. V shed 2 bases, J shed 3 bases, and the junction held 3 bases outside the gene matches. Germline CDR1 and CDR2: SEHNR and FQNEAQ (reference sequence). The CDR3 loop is CASSLTGADYGYTF. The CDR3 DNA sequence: TGTGCCAGCAGCTTAACAGGGGCGGACTATGGCTACACCTTC.